This T cell receptor (beta chain) emerged from a study of beta chain features in type 1 diabetes. Turning to the study itself: Patient and healthy donor groups were alike in age, gender and cell yields. Study observations and caveats: Comparison showed that naive, central memory and Treg TCRB repertoires appeared more similar among patients than among healthy donors.

V was clipped by 5 bases and J by 11 bases, with 21 bases between them. CDR1 is LNHDA and CDR2 is SQIVND in the germline V gene (reference sequence). There are 14 residues in the CDR3. A remark on this clone: The antigen is not known.

Every isolated RNA sample was fully reverse transcribed, so sequencing captured expressed TCRB transcripts. Here immunoSEQ multiplex PCR was the method, and the copy in TCRdb shows in-frame clones only, minus some. This table has around 320,000 clones, about 15% appearing once. The V call is TRBV19, the J call TRBJ1-1; D remains unclear. Material for sequencing was central memory CD4+ T cells from blood. This TCR derives from a man aged 25 to 40 in good health. This CDR3 reads CASSPLSSGLWAFF. In DNA, the CDR3 is TGTGCCAGTAGTCCCCTAAGCTCCGGTCTCTGGGCTTTCTTT.